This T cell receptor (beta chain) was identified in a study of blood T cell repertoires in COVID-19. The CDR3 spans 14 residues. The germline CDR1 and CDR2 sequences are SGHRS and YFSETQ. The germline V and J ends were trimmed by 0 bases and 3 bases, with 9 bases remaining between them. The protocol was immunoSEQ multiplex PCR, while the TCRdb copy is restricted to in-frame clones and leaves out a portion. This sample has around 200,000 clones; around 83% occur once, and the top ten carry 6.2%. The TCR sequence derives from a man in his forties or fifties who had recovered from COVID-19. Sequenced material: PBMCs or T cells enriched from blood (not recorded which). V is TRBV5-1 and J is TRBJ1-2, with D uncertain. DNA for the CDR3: TGCGCCAGCAGCTTGGATGTTTTCGACTATGGCTACACCTTC. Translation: CASSLDVFDYGYTF. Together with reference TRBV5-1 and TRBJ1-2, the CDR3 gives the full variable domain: KAGVTQTPRYLIKTRGQQVTLSCSPISGHRSVSWYQQTPGQGLQFLFEYFSETQRNKGNFPGRFSGRQFSNSRSEMNVSTLELGDSALYLCASSLDVFDYGYTFGSGTRLTVV.